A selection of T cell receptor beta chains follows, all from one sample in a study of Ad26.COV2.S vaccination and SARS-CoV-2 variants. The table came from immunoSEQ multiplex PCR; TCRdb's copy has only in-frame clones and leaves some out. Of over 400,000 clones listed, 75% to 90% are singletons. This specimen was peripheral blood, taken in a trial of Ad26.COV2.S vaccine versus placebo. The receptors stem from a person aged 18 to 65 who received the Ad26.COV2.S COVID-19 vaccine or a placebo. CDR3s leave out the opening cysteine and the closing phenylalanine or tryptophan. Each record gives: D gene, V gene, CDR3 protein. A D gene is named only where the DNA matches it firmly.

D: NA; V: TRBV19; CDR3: ASSIDPGRPGELF
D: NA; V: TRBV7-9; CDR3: ASSFTGFTEAF
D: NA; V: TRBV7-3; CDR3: ASSLKHRSTEAF
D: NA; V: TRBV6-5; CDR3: ASRGSYNEQF
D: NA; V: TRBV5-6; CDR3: ASSLFAGRGYGYT
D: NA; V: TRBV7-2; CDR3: ASSLAGAGRGSPLH
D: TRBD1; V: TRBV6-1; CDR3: ASSERFGTGSHGYT
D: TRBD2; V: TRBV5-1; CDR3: ASSLPPSGYSYNEQF
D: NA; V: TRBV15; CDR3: ATSRGGEQY
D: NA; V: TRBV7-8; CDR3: ASSLNSAGPGNTIY
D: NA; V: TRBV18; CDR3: ASSPTAENSVNIQY
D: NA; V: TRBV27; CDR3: ASSSTNLYGYT
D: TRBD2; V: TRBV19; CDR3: ASSITTSGKGRDTQY
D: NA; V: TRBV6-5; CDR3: ASSYKVSWGTEAF
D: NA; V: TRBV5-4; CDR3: ASSLDAGELF
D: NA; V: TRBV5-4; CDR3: ASSLVQVTSEAF
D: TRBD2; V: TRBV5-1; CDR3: ASSLGLAGGGQETQY
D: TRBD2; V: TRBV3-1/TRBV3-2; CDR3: ASSQVRGGRTGELF
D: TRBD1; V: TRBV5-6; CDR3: ASSLESRGEQF
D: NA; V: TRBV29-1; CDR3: SVRGEYEKLF
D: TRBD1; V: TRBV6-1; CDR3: ASSEVRTGYSPLH
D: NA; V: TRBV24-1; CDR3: ATSDIDANQGGNEQF
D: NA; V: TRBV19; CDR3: ASSIMQAGTEAF
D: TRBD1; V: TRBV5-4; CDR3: ASSQSGQGYYNEQF
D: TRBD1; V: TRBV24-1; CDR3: ATSDLGTEKVYEQF
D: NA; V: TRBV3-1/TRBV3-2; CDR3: ASSQPGGPQETQY
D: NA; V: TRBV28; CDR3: ASSIPREFYGYT
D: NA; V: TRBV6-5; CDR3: ATLNYREKQF
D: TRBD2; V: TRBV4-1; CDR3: ASSPLLAATYEQY
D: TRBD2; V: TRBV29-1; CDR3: SVERRAGVFGSYNEQF
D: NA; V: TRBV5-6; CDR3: ASSLPANYGYT
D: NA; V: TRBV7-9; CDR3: ASSSLESGANVLT
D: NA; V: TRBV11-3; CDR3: ASSLDRGGGRQPQH
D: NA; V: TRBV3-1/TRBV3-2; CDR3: ASSHYGSPLH
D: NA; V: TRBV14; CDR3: ASSQGGNEKLF
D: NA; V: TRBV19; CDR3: ASSIVPGSAF
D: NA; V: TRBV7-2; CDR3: ASSSQITYEQY
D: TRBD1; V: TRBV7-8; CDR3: ASTSDRTTGELF
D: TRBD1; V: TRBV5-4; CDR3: ASSLEEGGMTEAF
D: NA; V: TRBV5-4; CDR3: ASSLEIASTDTQY
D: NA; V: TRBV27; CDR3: ASSNGGSYEQY
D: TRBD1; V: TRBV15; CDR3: ATSRGGRGDSPLH
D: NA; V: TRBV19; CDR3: ASTPLDDSNQPQH
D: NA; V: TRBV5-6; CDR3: ASSPRGDYNYGYT
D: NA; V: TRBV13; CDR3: ASSLMGGAYTDTQY
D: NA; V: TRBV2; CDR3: ASSHRVPGETQY
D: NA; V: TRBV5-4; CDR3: ASSLLAAYGYT
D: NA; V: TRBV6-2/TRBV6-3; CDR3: ASSLKGSGANVLT